This entry lists 31 T cell receptor beta chains sequenced from one sample in a study of regulatory T cells in long-lasting Graves disease. Library construction for TCR beta used iRepertoire HTBI primers and Arm-PCR of CDR3 regions. TCRdb passed the multiplex PCR reads through MiXCR, listing each CDR3 protein once. In the table there are 450,000 or so distinct CDR3 sequences, approximately 22% of which are singletons. Indicated time point: persistent/refractory GD, antithyroid drugs over 5 years with positive TRAb. PBMC-derived RNA was used for the TCR library. The input for sequencing was peripheral blood mononuclear cells (PBMCs), taken when the disease was refractory, from a patient treated with antithyroid drugs. Receptors originate from a female donor with Graves disease.

Worth noting for this clonotype: Since no conserved phenylalanine or tryptophan closes the CDR3, a read error is the likely cause. The chain joins TRBV19 to TRBJ1-1; TRBD1 agrees at 11 bases. Per germline, CDR1 LNHDA and CDR2 SQIVND (reference sequence). The CDR3 runs to 14 residues. Germline trimming cut 7 bases from V and 5 bases from J; bases unmatched to any gene: 6. The CDR3 spells CASTADRGRTEAFL. The CDR3 region has the DNA TGTGCCAGTACCGCGGACAGGGGGCGAACTGAAGCTTTCCTT.

The gene calls are TRBV28 and TRBJ2-3, with 8 nucleotides matching TRBD1. J gave up 4 bases and V 4 bases, and 7 bases lay outside the gene matches. Germline V gene lookup returns CDR1 MDHEN and CDR2 SYDVKM. The CDR3 totals 15 residues. CDR3 protein: CASSSSRGQADTQYF. For the CDR3, the DNA is TGTGCCAGCAGTTCTTCCAGGGGGCAGGCAGATACGCAGTATTTT.

To note about this clonotype: Given a far larger clone just one base away, this is likely a sequencing read error. The V and J genes are TRBV12-3 or TRBV12-4 and TRBJ2-5, with TRBD2 identical over 9 bases. V lost 8 bases and J lost 4; bases outside the gene matches: 11. The CDR3 runs 15 residues. The CDR3 bases are TGTGCCAGCGGATACAAGGGACTAGCTGGAGAGACCCAGTACTTC. It is translated as CASGYKGLAGETQYF.

This clonotype was observed at least ten times. This chain uses TRBV2 with TRBJ2-7, with D perhaps TRBD1 (6 bases). Germline V gene lookup returns CDR1 SNHLY and CDR2 FYNNEI. Trimming removed 11 bases at V and 7 bases at J, with 18 bases between. This CDR3 spans 12 amino acids. As DNA, the CDR3 is TGTGCCTGCTTCCGGGACACCGAGGAGCAGTACTTC. It is translated as CACFRDTEEQYF.

V and J are TRBV20-1 and TRBJ1-4; the D is unclear. V lost 0 bases, J lost 3 bases, and 11 bases lay in between. This CDR3 contains 15 residues. Germline CDR1 is DFQATT and CDR2 is SNEGSKA (reference sequence). The DNA for the CDR3 is TGCAGTGCTAGAGATGGGAAGGATTCTAATGAAAAACTGTTTTTT. Residues: CSARDGKDSNEKLFF.

This clonotype was recorded at least ten times. The gene calls are TRBV27 and TRBJ1-6; a possible D gene is TRBD1 (5 bases). The CDR3 is 14 amino acids. V lost 6 bases and J 6 bases, leaving 12 bases between the germline ends. Germline CDR1 and CDR2: MNHEY and SMNVEV (reference sequence). As DNA, the CDR3 is TGTGCCAGCAGGGGGGGACGTTCTAATTCACCCCTCCACTTT. Translation gives CASRGGRSNSPLHF.

The table lists this clonotype with a few counts. Possible read error: a much larger clone is one base away. The chain employs TRBV29-1 and TRBJ1-2; 10 bases are a match to TRBD1. CDR1 is SQVTM, CDR2 ANQGSEA, per germline. V shed 0 bases, J shed 2 bases, and the junction held 9 bases outside the gene matches. The length of the CDR3 is 17 residues. CDR3 nucleotides: TGCAGCGTTGAAGATGGGGACAGGGGTCTGTCCAACTATGGCTACACCTTC. This encodes CSVEDGDRGLSNYGYTF.

This clonotype was found many times. At one of its ends the junction is not consistent with the germline gene, which may arise from a read error. This chain uses TRBV2 with TRBJ1-2; the D is unclear. Germline V gene data show CDR1 as SNHLY and CDR2 as FYNNEI. This CDR3 spans 14 amino acids. CDR3 in DNA: TGTGCCAGCACTGAACGATCCCGGAGCTATGGCTACACCTTC. Its translation: CASTERSRSYGYTF.

The chain combines TRBV28 with TRBJ1-2, with TRBD1 matching over 10 bases. The trim removed 6 bases at V and 0 bases at J, leaving 10 bases unmatched. The germline V gene encodes CDR1 MDHEN and CDR2 SYDVKM. The CDR3 runs 17 residues. CDR3 DNA: TGTGCCAGCAGCACCGGGACAGGGGTCCTAGCTAACTATGGCTACACCTTC. Translating gives CASSTGTGVLANYGYTF.

This clonotype has a handful of counts. The chain joins TRBV6-1 to TRBJ1-1, with D unclear. Germline V gene lookup returns CDR1 MNHNS and CDR2 SASEGT. CDR3 size: 12 residues. Trimming cost V 6 bases and J 7 bases, with 12 bases left between them. This CDR3 is CASSPDVGEAFF. The CDR3 DNA reads TGTGCCAGCAGCCCGGATGTTGGTGAAGCTTTCTTT.

This clonotype was observed a handful of times. The rearrangement joins TRBV6-2 or TRBV6-3 to TRBJ1-4; D perhaps matches TRBD1 (5 bases). The CDR3 runs 16 residues. V gave up 4 bases and J gave up 0 bases, with 12 bases separating them. Per germline, CDR1 MNHEY and CDR2 SVGEGT. The CDR3 is CASSLPGRTTNEKLFF. CDR3 in DNA: TGTGCCAGCAGTTTGCCGGGACGTACAACTAATGAAAAACTGTTTTTT.

This rearrangement joins TRBV13 to TRBJ2-7; D unclear. V lost 0 bases, J lost 5 bases, and 11 bases lay in between. The V gene's germline CDR1 is PRHDT and CDR2 FYEKMQ (reference sequence). The CDR3 length is 14 residues. The CDR3: CASSLGHPLDEQYF. Here the CDR3 DNA reads TGTGCCAGCAGCTTAGGCCACCCCCTGGACGAGCAGTACTTC.

This clonotype was picked up a small number of times. J is TRBJ2-5 and V is TRBV20-1; D remains unclear. This CDR3 has 17 amino acids. V gave up 1 base and J gave up 2 bases, with 20 bases separating them. Per the germline V gene, CDR1 is DFQATT and CDR2 is SNEGSKA (reference sequence). The CDR3: CSARVLQRLQKQETQYF. In DNA form, the CDR3 reads TGCAGTGCTAGAGTCTTACAAAGACTGCAAAAGCAAGAGACCCAGTACTTC.

The V and J genes are TRBV20-1 and TRBJ2-1, with TRBD2 matching 9 bases. The J segment lost 6 bases and the V segment lost 3 bases, leaving 12 bases of the junction unmatched. The germline gives CDR1 DFQATT, CDR2 SNEGSKA (reference sequence). The CDR3 consists of 16 residues. The CDR3 reads CSASDSGRGSRNEQFF. CDR3 in DNA: TGCAGTGCTAGTGATAGCGGGAGAGGGTCCCGCAATGAGCAGTTCTTC.

This clonotype has ten or more counts. This chain uses TRBV29-1 with TRBJ1-2, with D possibly TRBD1 on 6 matching bases. Per the germline V gene, CDR1 is SQVTM and CDR2 is ANQGSEA. This CDR3 comprises 16 residues. The V gene lost 6 bases and the J gene lost 0 bases, with 20 bases spanning the gap. The CDR3 spells CSVIPADRPANYGYTF. CDR3 nucleotides: TGCAGCGTCATCCCCGCCGACAGGCCGGCTAACTATGGCTACACCTTC.

This clonotype has only a few counts. V and J are TRBV30 and TRBJ1-5, with D possibly being TRBD1 (5 bases). V was cut by 1 base and J by 11 bases, with 18 bases left in between. CDR1 is GTSNPN and CDR2 is SVGIG in the germline V gene (reference sequence). The length of the CDR3 is 14 residues. This chain's CDR3 is CAWSGGREVTAQHF. DNA of the CDR3: TGTGCCTGGAGTGGGGGCAGGGAGGTAACGGCCCAGCATTTT.

This clonotype came up many times. The DNA for the CDR3 is TGTGCCAGCAGCCTTGAAAATAATTCACCCCTCCACTTT. It encodes CASSLENNSPLHF. V is TRBV5-5 and J is TRBJ1-6; D gene uncertain. The ends were cut back, 4 bases at V and 5 bases at J, with 7 bases in the middle. In germline, CDR1 is SGHKS, CDR2 YYEKEE (reference sequence). The CDR3 length is 13 residues. Combining the CDR3 with reference TRBV5-5 and TRBJ1-6 gives the whole variable domain DAGVTQSPTHLIKTRGQQVTLRCSPISGHKSVSWYQQVLGQGPQFIFQYYEKEERGRGNFPDRFSARQFPNYSSELNVNALLLGDSALYLCASSLENNSPLHFGNGTRLTVT.

This clonotype turned up a few times. The chain joins TRBV6-5 to TRBJ1-1; D gene uncertain. Per the germline V gene, CDR1 is MNHEY and CDR2 is SVGAGI. This CDR3 region has 11 residues. V lost 2 bases and J lost 7, with 5 bases in between. This CDR3 is CASSYNFEAFF. The CDR3 region has the DNA TGTGCCAGCAGTTACAATTTTGAAGCTTTCTTT.

This clonotype occurred many times. Its ends do not fully match the called genes, so a read error is possible. Written as DNA, the CDR3 is TGTGCCAGCAGTCCCGGGACAGGGGGTGAAAAACTGTTTTTT. Its translation: CASSPGTGGEKLFF. This chain links TRBV5-1 with TRBJ1-4; TRBD1 matches 11 bases. Germline V gene data show CDR1 as SGHRS and CDR2 as YFSETQ. The CDR3 contains 14 residues. Full variable domain (missing parts from reference TRBV5-1 and TRBJ1-4): KAGVTQTPRYLIKTRGQQVTLSCSPISGHRSVSWYQQTPGQGLQFLFEYFSETQRNKGNFPGRFSGRQFSNSRSEMNVSTLELGDSALYLCASSPGTGGEKLFFGSGTQLSVL.

There are a few counts of this clonotype. The chain carries TRBV27 and TRBJ1-6, with D hard to call. V lost 7 bases to trimming and J lost 10 bases, with 11 bases between them. The CDR3 length is 12 residues. Per the germline V gene, CDR1 is MNHEY and CDR2 is SMNVEV (reference sequence). CDR3 protein: CASNLEKSPLHF. CDR3 DNA sequence: TGTGCCAGCAACTTAGAGAAATCACCCCTCCACTTT.

Only a few counts were recorded for this clonotype. J is TRBJ2-2 and V is TRBV7-2; D is ambiguous. Trimming pared 5 bases from V and 0 bases from J, leaving 10 bases between. Germline V CDR1 and CDR2: SGHTA, FQGNSA. The CDR3 sequence is 15 residues long. This CDR3 reads CASSQHPANTGELFF. Here the CDR3 DNA reads TGTGCCAGCAGCCAACACCCAGCGAACACCGGGGAGCTGTTTTTT.

This clonotype has more than one count but fewer than ten. The chain uses TRBV30 and TRBJ2-5, with D tentatively TRBD2 (6 bases). The CDR3 is 14 amino acids. V lost 3 bases, J lost 4 bases, and 15 bases lay in between. CDR1 and CDR2 (germline): GTSNPN, SVGIG (reference sequence). The CDR3 reads CAWRGGISVETQYF. CDR3 nucleotides: TGTGCCTGGAGAGGAGGGATCTCCGTAGAGACCCAGTACTTC.

This clonotype was detected only a few times. The rearrangement uses TRBV6-5 and TRBJ1-1; 8 bases are shared with TRBD1. Losses at the gene ends were 2 bases for V and 1 base for J; bases not matched to a gene: 6. Per the germline V gene, CDR1 is MNHEY and CDR2 is SVGAGI. The CDR3 consists of 16 residues. The CDR3 loop reads CASSYLEGQGNTEAFF. For the CDR3, the DNA is TGTGCCAGCAGTTACCTAGAAGGACAGGGGAACACTGAAGCTTTCTTT.

The chain employs TRBV20-1 and TRBJ2-2, with 12 bases lining up with TRBD2. The germline V gene has CDR1 DFQATT and CDR2 SNEGSKA (reference sequence). J was trimmed by 8 bases and V by 5 bases; bases with no gene match: 3. The CDR3 has 13 amino acids. CDR3 DNA sequence: TGCAGTGCTTCTAGCGGGGGGGTTGGGGAGCTGTTTTTT. Translation: CSASSGGVGELFF.

The V gene is TRBV30, the J gene TRBJ1-1; the D gene is possibly TRBD1 (6 bases). CDR1 GTSNPN and CDR2 SVGIG come from the germline V gene (reference sequence). The CDR3 totals 13 residues. Trimming removed 2 bases from V and 7 bases from J, with 14 bases in between. This CDR3 reads CAWSFSQGSEAFF. In nucleotides, the CDR3 is TGTGCCTGGAGTTTCTCTCAGGGGAGTGAAGCTTTCTTT. Supplemented by reference TRBV30 and TRBJ1-1, the full variable domain reads SQTIHQWPATLVQPVGSPLSLECTVEGTSNPNLYWYRQAAGRGLQLLFYSVGIGQISSEVPQNLSASRPQDRQFILSSKKLLLSDSGFYLCAWSFSQGSEAFFGQGTRLTVV.

This clonotype has a handful of counts. Here the CDR3 reads CASSPQGAAGELFF. The DNA for the CDR3 is TGTGCCAGCAGTCCTCAGGGGGCAGCCGGGGAGCTGTTTTTT. The rearrangement joins TRBV28 to TRBJ2-2, with 8 positions matching TRBD1. In germline, CDR1 is MDHEN, CDR2 SYDVKM. The length of the CDR3 is 14 residues. With V trimmed by 5 bases and J by 6 bases, 5 bases remained unmatched.

The table lists this clonotype with many counts. The chain joins TRBV28 to TRBJ1-2; TRBD1 matches at 7 bases. With V trimmed by 6 bases and J by 8 bases, 12 bases remained unmatched. This CDR3 comprises 14 residues. Germline lookup yields CDR1 MDHEN and CDR2 SYDVKM. CDR3 protein: CASSPRGPTGGYTF. Here the CDR3 DNA reads TGTGCCAGCAGCCCCCGGGGACCGACAGGGGGCTACACCTTC.

This clonotype was observed once. This may be a read error: a much more frequent sequence differs by one nucleotide. V and J are TRBV7-2 and TRBJ2-7; 8 bases match TRBD2. CDR3 length: 15 residues. J was trimmed by 4 bases and V by 8 bases; bases with no gene match: 13. In germline, CDR1 is SGHTA, CDR2 FQGNSA. CDR3 amino acids: CASSRGCGGQYEQYF. The CDR3 DNA is TGTGCCAGCTCCAGAGGGTGCGGGGGGCAGTACGAGCAGTACTTC.

This clonotype was counted ten times or more. The chain employs TRBV18 and TRBJ1-5; D gene ambiguous. The CDR3 length is 13 residues. V was cut by 8 bases and J by 0 bases, with 8 bases left in between. Per the germline V gene, CDR1 is KGHSH and CDR2 is LQKENI. CDR3 protein: CASSPDSNQPQHF. DNA of the CDR3: TGTGCCAGCAGTCCAGATAGCAATCAGCCCCAGCATTTT.

This clonotype appeared a few times. The CDR3 loop reads CASSLAGGISYEQYF. CDR3 DNA: TGTGCCAGCAGCTTAGCTGGCGGGATTAGCTACGAGCAGTACTTC. This chain uses TRBV11-2 with TRBJ2-7, with TRBD2 as a possible D gene (6 bases). Germline CDR1 reads SGHAT; CDR2 reads FQNNGV. V was clipped by 1 base and J by 3 bases, with 13 bases between them. CDR3 size: 15 residues.

This clonotype has more than one count but fewer than ten. J is TRBJ1-1 and V is TRBV18; D unclear. The ends were cut back, 3 bases at V and 4 bases at J, with 12 bases in the middle. This CDR3 has 14 amino acids. Germline V gene data show CDR1 as KGHSH and CDR2 as LQKENI. CDR3 DNA sequence: TGTGCCAGCTCACCCATCTTCGGCAGCACTGAAGCTTTCTTT. It is translated as CASSPIFGSTEAFF.